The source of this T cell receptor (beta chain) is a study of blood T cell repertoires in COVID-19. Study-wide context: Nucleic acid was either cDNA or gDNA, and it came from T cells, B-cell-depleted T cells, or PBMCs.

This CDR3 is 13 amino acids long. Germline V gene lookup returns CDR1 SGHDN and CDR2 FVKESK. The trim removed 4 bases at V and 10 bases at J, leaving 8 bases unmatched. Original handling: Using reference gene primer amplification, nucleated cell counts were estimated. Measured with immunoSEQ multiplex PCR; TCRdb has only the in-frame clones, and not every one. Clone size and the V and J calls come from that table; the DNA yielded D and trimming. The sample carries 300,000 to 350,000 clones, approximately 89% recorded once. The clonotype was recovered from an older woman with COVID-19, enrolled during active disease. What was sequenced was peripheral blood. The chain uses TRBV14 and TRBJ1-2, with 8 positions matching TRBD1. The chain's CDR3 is CASSPTGVRDYTF. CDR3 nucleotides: TGTGCCAGCAGCCCGACAGGGGTACGTGACTACACCTTC.